The clone carrying this T cell receptor (beta chain) was observed a few times. Its antigen remains unidentified. Via MiXCR, TCRdb re-called the 5' RACE reads, giving one row per CDR3 protein. Of 550,000 to 650,000 distinct CDR3 sequences in the sample, 15% to 20% were seen once. This specimen comes from a study of T-cell memory formation after mild COVID-19. Study-wide results and limits: Certain responding clones were present in pre-infection memory, suggesting participation of cross-reactive memory. Balance between CD4 and CD8 was seen in clones contracting day 15 to 85, and a CD4+ lean was seen in later expanders.

This CDR3 comprises 17 residues. The V and J ends lost 1 base and 0 bases respectively, with 13 bases between them. In germline, CDR1 is SEHNR, CDR2 FQNEAQ (reference sequence). Sequenced sample: PBMCs or a T cell subset sorted from them (not recorded which). The chain combines TRBV7-9 with TRBJ2-1, with TRBD1 as a possible D gene (5 bases). This TCR was sampled from an adult woman who had mild COVID-19 (a few samples of this study predate the infection). Cell type and time point are not known. DNA of the CDR3: TGTGCCAGCAGCTTAGAAGGGGCCCTTCCCTCCTACAATGAGCAGTTCTTC. Protein: CASSLEGALPSYNEQFF.